One T cell receptor beta chain is described in this entry. The CDR3 is 15 amino acids. V was clipped by 0 bases and J by 0 bases; unmatched bases: 1. Per the germline V gene, CDR1 is SGHAT and CDR2 is FQNNGV. This entry comes from a study of human thymus T cells. During surgery, about 0.5-1 mL peripheral blood was drawn from four of eight donors. Only in-frame clones appear in the TCRdb table, and some are missing; sequencing was by immunoSEQ multiplex PCR. The sample carries tens of thousands of clones, 94% recorded once. The sample was blood. The source of this sequence is a boy in the first two years of life with a congenital heart defect but otherwise immunologically healthy. V is TRBV11-2 and J is TRBJ2-7; 8 bases are shared with TRBD1. The CDR3 loop reads CASSLETGASYEQYF. The CDR3 DNA sequence: TGTGCCAGCAGCTTAGAGACAGGGGCCTCCTACGAGCAGTACTTC. Drawing the rest from reference TRBV11-2 and TRBJ2-7, the complete variable domain is EAGVAQSPRYKIIEKRQSVAFWCNPISGHATLYWYQQILGQGPKLLIQFQNNGVVDDSQLPKDRFSAERLKGVDSTLKIQPAKLEDSAVYLCASSLETGASYEQYFGPGTRLTVT.